One sample yielded the 2 T cell receptor beta chains listed below, sequenced in a study of identical twins. One entry per CDR3 protein, called by TCRdb with MiXCR from the 5' RACE reads. The data show under 1 million distinct CDR3 sequences, about 12% seen once. The same sample was also used in a study of yellow fever vaccine responses in identical twins.

The sequencing input was PBMCs. The receptors here all came from a woman aged 18-29 years in good health.

This clonotype was counted a few times. V is TRBV15 and J is TRBJ1-2; D gene unclear. Trimming cost V 1 base and J 3 bases, with 9 bases left between them. Germline V gives CDR1 LNHNV, CDR2 YYDKDF (reference sequence). CDR3 size: 14 residues. For the CDR3, the DNA is TGTGCCACCAGCAGAGGTGGGTTGCACTATGGCTACACCTTC. This codes for CATSRGGLHYGYTF.

This clonotype was counted between two and nine times. V is TRBV20-1 and J is TRBJ1-4; TRBD1 might be the D (5 bases). The germline gives CDR1 DFQATT, CDR2 SNEGSKA (reference sequence). This CDR3 has 16 residues. Trimming stripped 5 bases from V and 6 bases from J, with 22 bases between. The CDR3 nucleotides read TGCAGTGCTCTGAGGTCAGGGATGTTTAGGGATGAAAAACTGTTTTTT. Translation: CSALRSGMFRDEKLFF.